These 5 T cell receptor beta chains originate from one sample sequenced in a study of graft-versus-host responses after intestinal transplantation. TCRdb keeps only in-frame clones here, not all; method: immunoSEQ multiplex PCR. The sample shows 60,000 or so clones, 90% to 95% of them seen only once. Source: PBMCs, taken about 120 days after intestinal transplantation. Receptors originate from a human patient who received an intestinal transplant, so some T cells may come from the graft donor.

The chain combines TRBV10-3 with TRBJ2-2; 11 bases fit TRBD2. From germline, CDR1 is ENHRY and CDR2 SYGVKD. V lost 0 bases and J lost 3; bases outside the gene matches: 12. This CDR3 spans 20 amino acids. The CDR3 loop is CAISESRGSSGGSYTGELFF. For the CDR3, the DNA is TGTGCCATCAGTGAGTCCCGTGGATCTAGCGGGGGGTCCTACACCGGGGAGCTGTTTTTT.

This chain joins TRBV9 and TRBJ2-1; no firm D call. This CDR3 comprises 13 residues. Germline V lookup: CDR1 SGDLS, CDR2 YYNGEE. Trimming shortened V by 0 bases and J by 10 bases, and 11 bases separated the two germline ends. The CDR3 is CASSVDLDREQFF. The CDR3 nucleotides read TGTGCCAGCAGCGTAGATCTAGACCGAGAGCAGTTCTTC.

The chain has TRBV5-1 and TRBJ2-1; 10 bases agree with TRBD2. Germline loops: CDR1 SGHRS, CDR2 YFSETQ. The ends lost 4 bases at V and 10 bases at J; junction bases unmatched: 11. The CDR3 contains 15 residues. CDR3 protein: CASSRRPSGGGEQFF. The CDR3 DNA sequence: TGCGCCAGCAGCCGACGGCCTAGCGGGGGAGGGGAGCAGTTCTTC. Variable domain in full (rest from reference TRBV5-1 and TRBJ2-1): KAGVTQTPRYLIKTRGQQVTLSCSPISGHRSVSWYQQTPGQGLQFLFEYFSETQRNKGNFPGRFSGRQFSNSRSEMNVSTLELGDSALYLCASSRRPSGGGEQFFGPGTRLTVL.

This clone was counted once. V usage is TRBV27 and J usage is TRBJ2-7; 8 positions agree with TRBD1. This CDR3 region has 13 residues. The germline CDR1 and CDR2 sequences are MNHEY and SMNVEV (reference sequence). The J segment lost 6 bases and the V segment lost 4 bases, leaving 5 bases of the junction unmatched. CDR3 protein: CASSWTGYGEQYF. Written as DNA, the CDR3 is TGTGCCAGCAGTTGGACAGGGTATGGCGAGCAGTACTTC.

The rearrangement uses TRBV5-1 and TRBJ2-2, with D perhaps TRBD1 or TRBD2 (5 bases each). The length of the CDR3 is 17 residues. The V gene's germline CDR1 is SGHRS and CDR2 YFSETQ. V was clipped by 0 bases and J by 5 bases, with 17 bases between them. CDR3 in amino acids: CASSLGDGPAPTGELFF. The CDR3 DNA reads TGCGCCAGCAGCTTGGGGGACGGTCCTGCTCCGACCGGGGAGCTGTTTTTT.